This TCR beta chain was sequenced for a study of blood T cells in healthy people across ages. The table lists this clonotype with a few counts. A second PCR, run for roughly 7 to 11 cycles, used a sample-barcoded 5' primer plus a J-beta primer mix. The template-switch adaptor was a 5' adaptor with 12 random nucleotides. It tagged each cDNA molecule. Each CDR3 protein is one row after TCRdb ran MiXCR on the 5' RACE reads. The table lists about a million distinct CDR3 sequences, roughly 47% of them singletons, with over 20% in the top ten. CDR3 size: 14 residues. CDR1 and CDR2 from the germline V gene are SGDLS and YYNGEE. Trimming shortened V by 4 bases and J by 6 bases, and 13 bases separated the two germline ends.

The chain uses TRBV9 and TRBJ2-2; D gene ambiguous. The sample consisted of blood. This TCR was sampled from an older woman in good health. The DNA for the CDR3 is TGTGCCAGCAGCACTGCCCCCTGGGCCGGGGAGCTGTTTTTT. Translation: CASSTAPWAGELFF.